The 31 T cell receptor beta chains reported below all come from one sample, sequenced in a study of cytomegalovirus exposure and HLA in healthy donors. Vbeta (60) and Jbeta (13) primers were used in the PCR. Profiling relied on immunoSEQ multiplex PCR, and the TCRdb table lists in-frame clones only, not all of them. Of some 170,000 clones listed, 75% to 85% are singletons. Sequencing was done on a sample of PBMCs. Every receptor here comes from a woman aged 18-29 years in good health and CMV-seropositive.

The chain links TRBV1 to TRBJ2-5; the table calls TRBD2, which could not be checked here. The J call may be wrong; the DNA end is better matched by TRBJ2-7. TRBV1 is deemed a pseudogene. The CDR3 is 12 amino acids. The CDR3 DNA reads as TGCACCAGCAGCCAAGATACCTACGAGCAGTACTTC. Residues: CTSSQDTYEQYF.

The gene calls are TRBV11-3 and TRBJ2-3, with D perhaps TRBD2 (6 bases). The CDR3 totals 16 residues. V gave up 1 base and J gave up 4 bases, with 15 bases separating them. Germline CDR1 is SGHNT and CDR2 is YENEEA. CDR3: CASSLGGLEGPDTQYF. CDR3 coding DNA: TGTGCCAGCAGCTTAGGAGGACTGGAGGGCCCAGATACGCAGTATTTT.

This chain uses TRBV25-1 with TRBJ2-3; maybe TRBD2 (6 bases). CDR3 size: 13 residues. Between the trimmed V and J ends, which lost 2 bases and 6 bases, there was a span of 9 bases. Germline CDR1 and CDR2: MGHDK and SYGVNS. This chain's CDR3 is CASSEGGSDTQYF. The CDR3 nucleotides are TGTGCCAGCAGTGAAGGGGGGTCGGATACGCAGTATTTT.

The chain links TRBV5-1 to TRBJ2-7; possibly TRBD1 for D (6 bases). With 3 bases removed from V and 7 bases from J, the gap between germline ends came to 17 bases. CDR1 and CDR2 (germline): SGHRS, YFSETQ. The CDR3 has 14 residues. CDR3 sequence: CASSSRDTPGEQYF. CDR3 DNA sequence: TGCGCCAGCAGCTCCCGGGACACTCCTGGGGAGCAGTACTTC.

The rearrangement joins TRBV6-6 to TRBJ1-2; D is unclear. Trimming removed 6 bases from V and 10 bases from J, with 18 bases in between. This CDR3 spans 13 amino acids. CDR1 and CDR2 from the germline V gene are MNHNY and SVGAGI (reference sequence). The CDR3 DNA is TGTGCCAGCAGGCTGGGAGATCCGAATGTCTACACCTTC. Translated: CASRLGDPNVYTF.

The chain employs TRBV4-2 and TRBJ1-6; 7 positions agree with TRBD1. Germline V gene sequence: CDR1 LGHNA, CDR2 YNFKEQ. With 0 bases clipped from V and 7 bases from J, the junction kept 6 bases outside the gene matches. The length of the CDR3 is 16 residues. The CDR3 spells CASSQEATGPNSPLHF. CDR3 DNA: TGTGCCAGCAGCCAAGAGGCGACAGGGCCAAATTCACCCCTCCACTTT.

The chain employs TRBV18 and TRBJ2-3; no definite D call. The CDR3 spans 15 residues. Looked up from germline, CDR1 is KGHSH and CDR2 is LQKENI. V was trimmed by 3 bases and J by 6 bases, leaving 16 bases between them. CDR3 residues: CASSPTPPHGDTQYF. CDR3 bases: TGTGCCAGCTCACCCACCCCGCCCCACGGGGATACGCAGTATTTT.

The chain carries TRBV6-5 and TRBJ2-7; D may be TRBD1 (5 bases). Germline values: CDR1 MNHEY, CDR2 SVGAGI. This CDR3 has 15 residues. V gave up 0 bases and J gave up 3 bases, with 12 bases separating them. The CDR3 is CASSYSGARHYEQYF. The DNA for the CDR3 is TGTGCCAGCAGTTACTCAGGGGCGAGACACTACGAGCAGTACTTC.

This rearrangement joins TRBV5-1 to TRBJ2-3; D may be TRBD2 (5 bases). CDR3 size: 17 residues. Deletions cut 4 bases from V and 0 bases from J, with 18 bases between. Germline V gives CDR1 SGHRS, CDR2 YFSETQ. The CDR3 region has the DNA TGCGCCAGCAGCCTCGGACTCCTTGACACTAGCACAGATACGCAGTATTTT. Amino acid sequence: CASSLGLLDTSTDTQYF. The variable domain in full, with the rest retrieved from reference TRBV5-1 and TRBJ2-3, is KAGVTQTPRYLIKTRGQQVTLSCSPISGHRSVSWYQQTPGQGLQFLFEYFSETQRNKGNFPGRFSGRQFSNSRSEMNVSTLELGDSALYLCASSLGLLDTSTDTQYFGPGTRLTVL.

V and J are TRBV10-3 and TRBJ1-3, with 9 bases aligning to TRBD1. CDR3 length: 16 residues. Germline values: CDR1 ENHRY, CDR2 SYGVKD. J gave up 0 bases and V 3 bases, and 3 bases lay outside the gene matches. DNA for the CDR3: TGTGCCATCAGTGAACCGACAGGGGGCTCTGGAAACACCATATATTTT. Its protein product is CAISEPTGGSGNTIYF.

The chain carries TRBV15 and TRBJ1-5, with a tentative D call TRBD1 (5 bases). V was clipped by 0 bases and J by 3 bases, with 9 bases between them. Germline lookup yields CDR1 LNHNV and CDR2 YYDKDF (reference sequence). CDR3 length: 15 amino acids. The CDR3 reads CATSREGEDNQPQHF. DNA of the CDR3: TGTGCCACCAGCAGAGAAGGGGAGGACAATCAGCCCCAGCATTTT. Drawing the rest from reference TRBV15 and TRBJ1-5, the complete variable domain is DAMVIQNPRYQVTQFGKPVTLSCSQTLNHNVMYWYQQKSSQAPKLLFHYYDKDFNNEADTPDNFQSRRPNTSFCFLDIRSPGLGDTAMYLCATSREGEDNQPQHFGDGTRLSIL.

V is TRBV30 and J is TRBJ1-2; a possible D gene is TRBD1 (6 bases). Germline V gene data show CDR1 as GTSNPN and CDR2 as SVGIG (reference sequence). Trimming pared 3 bases from V and 2 bases from J, leaving 16 bases between. The CDR3 is 15 amino acids. The DNA for the CDR3 is TGTGCCTGGAGGTGGTACAGGGAGATCAACTATGGCTACACCTTC. Protein: CAWRWYREINYGYTF.

V and J are TRBV5-6 and TRBJ2-1, with 10 bases aligning to TRBD1. Germline CDR1 and CDR2: SGHDT and YYEEEE. The CDR3 is 17 residues long. The V and J ends lost 3 bases and 0 bases, in that order; junction bases with no gene match: 6. Here the CDR3 reads CASSSPRTGGSYNEQFF. The CDR3 DNA follows: TGTGCCAGCAGCTCCCCCCGGACAGGGGGCTCCTACAATGAGCAGTTCTTC.

J is TRBJ2-7 and V is TRBV28, with a possible D match to TRBD1 (6 bases). In germline, CDR1 is MDHEN, CDR2 SYDVKM. This CDR3 is built from 18 residues. V was clipped by 5 bases and J by 2 bases, with 25 bases between them. The CDR3 nucleotides are TGTGCCAGCAGTAGTGGGGGACACAATATCGAAGGGACCTACGAGCAGTACTTC. This codes for CASSSGGHNIEGTYEQYF.

The chain has TRBV6-4 and TRBJ2-3, with 7 bases fitting TRBD2. The CDR3 runs 14 residues. The germline CDR1 and CDR2 sequences are MRHNA and SNTAGT. V was clipped by 11 bases and J by 5 bases; unmatched bases: 13. The CDR3 nucleotides read TGTGCCTCCGGGAGGAGCGGGGAGCAAGATACGCAGTATTTT. Translated, it gives CASGRSGEQDTQYF.

V gene TRBV6-1 combines with J gene TRBJ2-2, with a possible D match to TRBD2 (5 bases). Trimming shortened V by 6 bases and J by 5 bases, and 7 bases separated the two germline ends. The CDR3 spans 12 residues. CDR1 and CDR2 from the germline V gene are MNHNS and SASEGT. The CDR3 spells CASSGVTGELFF. In DNA form, the CDR3 reads TGTGCCAGCAGCGGGGTTACCGGGGAGCTGTTTTTT.

V and J are TRBV7-2 and TRBJ2-1; possibly TRBD1 for D (5 bases). Germline CDR1 reads SGHTA; CDR2 reads FQGNSA. The CDR3 is 15 amino acids. Trimming cost V 4 bases and J 2 bases, with 12 bases left between them. CDR3 nucleotide sequence: TGTGCCAGCAGCTCTCCGGACAAGACCTACAATGAGCAGTTCTTC. The encoded protein is CASSSPDKTYNEQFF.

The rearrangement uses TRBV4-3 and TRBJ2-5, with TRBD2 identical over 8 bases. J lost 2 bases, V lost 2 bases, and 4 bases had no gene match. CDR1 and CDR2 (germline): LGHNA, YSLEER. This CDR3 region has 15 residues. Here the CDR3 reads CASSQSVAGQETQYF. CDR3 DNA: TGCGCCAGCAGCCAATCCGTAGCGGGGCAAGAGACCCAGTACTTC.

V is TRBV28 and J is TRBJ1-1, with D unresolved. This CDR3 contains 15 residues. Per germline, CDR1 MDHEN and CDR2 SYDVKM. V lost 5 bases and J 1 base, leaving 14 bases between the germline ends. CDR3 coding DNA: TGTGCCAGCAGTCGCTACGGTAATTCGAACACTGAAGCTTTCTTT. It yields the protein CASSRYGNSNTEAFF.

CDR3 residues: CASSDVWRGGTDTQYF. The CDR3, as DNA: TGTGCCAGCAGTGACGTTTGGCGGGGGGGCACAGATACGCAGTATTTT. The V gene is TRBV6-4, the J gene TRBJ2-3; 8 bases align to TRBD2. Germline CDR1 MRHNA, CDR2 SNTAGT. This CDR3 comprises 16 residues. The ends lost 2 bases at V and 1 base at J; junction bases unmatched: 5.

A few counts support this clone. A read error may account for a junction end that differs from germline. The chain recombines TRBV6-1 with TRBJ2-3, with D possibly TRBD2 on 5 matching bases. Germline V gives CDR1 MNHNS, CDR2 SASEGT. The CDR3 covers 12 residues. The CDR3 coding sequence is TGTGCCAGCAGCCAAATCGAGGGCTACCCGGGCTTT. Protein sequence: CASSQIEGYPGF.

The rearrangement joins TRBV2 to TRBJ1-1; no firm D call. Germline V gene lookup returns CDR1 SNHLY and CDR2 FYNNEI. The CDR3 is 13 residues long. The germline V and J ends were trimmed by 11 bases and 2 bases, with 15 bases remaining between them. DNA for the CDR3: TGTGCCGGAGAGAATGAGGTTAACACTGAAGCTTTCTTT. This codes for CAGENEVNTEAFF. Full variable domain (remainder filled in from reference TRBV2 and TRBJ1-1): EPEVTQTPSHQVTQMGQEVILRCVPISNHLYFYWYRQILGQKVEFLVSFYNNEISEKSEIFDDQFSVERPDGSNFTLKIRSTKLEDSAMYFCAGENEVNTEAFFGQGTRLTVV.

The chain employs TRBV19 and TRBJ2-2; 7 nucleotides agree with TRBD2. The CDR3 is made up of 16 amino acids. Germline V gene sequence: CDR1 LNHDA, CDR2 SQIVND (reference sequence). Trimming removed 9 bases from V and 1 base from J; junction bases left unmatched: 11. The CDR3 sequence: CASGYFAGENTGELFF. The CDR3 DNA reads as TGTGCCAGCGGCTACTTCGCGGGGGAGAACACCGGGGAGCTGTTTTTT.

This rearrangement joins TRBV10-3 to TRBJ2-7; 10 bases align to TRBD1. Germline CDR1 reads ENHRY; CDR2 reads SYGVKD. This CDR3 spans 18 amino acids. J was trimmed by 3 bases and V by 2 bases; bases with no gene match: 13. The CDR3 DNA follows: TGTGCCATCAGTGAGCCGGGACAGGGGAGGGGGATCGGCTACGAGCAGTACTTC. It codes for CAISEPGQGRGIGYEQYF.

A few counts support this clone. The chain recombines TRBV30 with TRBJ2-2; D gene unclear. Germline-derived CDR1 and CDR2 are GTSNPN and SVGIG (reference sequence). The germline V and J ends were trimmed by 0 bases and 6 bases, with 14 bases remaining between them. This CDR3 is built from 15 residues. The CDR3 DNA follows: TGTGCCTGGAGTGTACCTGATATCCAGGCCGGGGAGCTGTTTTTT. It codes for CAWSVPDIQAGELFF.

The table lists this clone with a few counts. The chain uses TRBV27 and TRBJ2-7; 10 nucleotides align to TRBD1. Germline CDR1 reads MNHEY; CDR2 reads SMNVEV (reference sequence). CDR3 length equals 13 residues. With V trimmed by 8 bases and J by 3 bases, 4 bases remained unmatched. The CDR3 loop reads CASGQGDFYEQYF. As DNA, the CDR3 is TGTGCCAGCGGACAGGGGGACTTCTACGAGCAGTACTTC.

This sequence joins TRBV9 and TRBJ2-2, with 9 bases that match TRBD1. Germline trimming cut 4 bases from V and 5 bases from J; bases unmatched to any gene: 6. Germline V gives CDR1 SGDLS, CDR2 YYNGEE. This CDR3 contains 15 residues. The CDR3 protein is CASSPGTGNTGELFF. CDR3 DNA: TGTGCCAGCAGCCCCGGGACAGGGAATACCGGGGAGCTGTTTTTT.

There are a few counts of this clone. This chain uses TRBV29-1 with TRBJ2-1, with TRBD1 as a possible D gene (6 bases). CDR1 is SQVTM and CDR2 is ANQGSEA in the germline V gene. The CDR3 loop spans 14 amino acids. With 7 bases removed from V and 3 bases from J, the gap between germline ends came to 16 bases. Written as DNA, the CDR3 is TGCAGCGGAATAGGGGGACCGAGCTACAATGAGCAGTTCTTC. Translation: CSGIGGPSYNEQFF.

The chain employs TRBV28 and TRBJ2-7; 7 bases are shared with TRBD2. Germline CDR1 MDHEN, CDR2 SYDVKM. The V gene end was trimmed by 7 bases and the J gene end by 5 bases; junction bases not matched to a gene: 17. This CDR3 contains 16 residues. This chain's CDR3 is CASMSPSSWDYHEQYF. As DNA, the CDR3 is TGTGCCAGCATGTCGCCATCCAGTTGGGACTACCACGAGCAGTACTTC.

This clone was detected once. The V and J genes are TRBV6-4 and TRBJ1-5, with 7 bases lining up with TRBD1. Germline loops: CDR1 MRHNA, CDR2 SNTAGT. The CDR3 runs to 16 residues. V dropped 0 bases and J dropped 6; count of bases not matched to a gene: 8. Written as DNA, the CDR3 is TGTGCCAGCAGTGACTCAAAGGGGGCTGGTGGTCAGCCCCAGCATTTT. It codes for CASSDSKGAGGQPQHF.

A word on this clone: One end of the junction is discordant with germline, which a read error may explain. This chain links TRBV7-7 with TRBJ2-4; D not resolved. The CDR3 extends over 14 amino acids. Germline V gene sequence: CDR1 SSHAT, CDR2 FNYEAQ (reference sequence). CDR3 nucleotides: TGTGCTAGCAGCTCCCGGGTAGGCAAAAACATTCAGTACTTC. It translates to CASSSRVGKNIQYF.